This T cell receptor beta chain came from a study of shared clonotypes between healthy human individuals. A note on this clone: The antigen remains unidentified.

TCRdb's copy holds only in-frame clones and misses some; the assay was immunoSEQ multiplex PCR. The sample has some 2.1 million clones, just over 90% seen once. Study-level results: Across several donors, naive CD4 shared 5% to 6.5%, naive CD8 3.5% to 4%, memory CD4 less than 2.5%, memory CD8 roughly 0.37%.

The CDR3 extends over 15 amino acids. V shed 4 bases, J shed 0 bases, and the junction held 6 bases outside the gene matches. Germline assignment: CDR1 SGDLS and CDR2 YYNGEE. The naive CD8 population came from CD45RO-negative cells selected for CCR7, without terminally differentiated effector memory CD45RA+ cells. The source material was naive CD8+ T cells from PBMCs. This clonotype originated in a man in his late teens or twenties in good health. Some clones in this sample may be carry-over from other donors' samples. The chain joins TRBV9 to TRBJ2-7, with 8 nucleotides matching TRBD1. This CDR3 reads CASSQGGQASYEQYF. The DNA for the CDR3 is TGTGCCAGCAGCCAAGGGGGACAGGCCTCCTACGAGCAGTACTTC. The full variable domain, in which reference TRBV9 and TRBJ2-7 provide the parts outside the CDR3, is DSGVTQTPKHLITATGQRVTLRCSPRSGDLSVYWYQQSLDQGLQFLIQYYNGEERAKGNILERFSAQQFPDLHSELNLSSLELGDSALYFCASSQGGQASYEQYFGPGTRLTVT.